The next 20 T cell receptor beta chains were all read from a single sample in a study of early T cells in non-severe SARS-CoV-2 infection (dated by TCRdb to the early 2020s). Library generation was performed with 5' RACE. Sequencing relied on a NextSeq 500. TCRdb took the public reads, trimmed them with fastp at Q25, ran MiXCR for clone calling and kept in-frame beta chains. Each record represents a unique CDR3 protein, reported with the most common genes and DNA among its rows. A total of tens of thousands of distinct CDR3 sequences appear in this sample, around 7% of them only once. The ten largest account for roughly 4% of the sample. The sequenced sample was whole blood. The receptors stem from an adult who was a healthcare worker with PCR-confirmed SARS-CoV-2 infection or an uninfected control (not recorded which).

This chain links TRBV28 with TRBJ1-5; D not resolved. V lost 5 bases to trimming and J lost 4 bases, with 12 bases between them. Germline CDR1 is MDHEN and CDR2 is SYDVKM. This CDR3 region has 14 residues. This chain's CDR3 is CASSTREQNQPQHF. The CDR3 bases are TGTGCCAGCAGTACCCGGGAACAGAATCAGCCCCAGCATTTT.

This clonotype was counted at least ten times. This sequence joins TRBV18 and TRBJ2-7; the D gene is possibly TRBD1 (5 bases). V was cut by 0 bases and J by 6 bases, with 12 bases left in between. Germline lookup yields CDR1 KGHSH and CDR2 LQKENI. This CDR3 spans 14 amino acids. DNA of the CDR3: TGTGCCAGCTCACCACCGGGCAGGGCTGGCGAGCAGTACTTC. Encoded protein: CASSPPGRAGEQYF.

The CDR3 DNA reads TGTGCCAGCAGTTACTCTCCAGCGAGAAGCTCCTACGAGCAGTACTTC. It specifies CASSYSPARSSYEQYF. This rearrangement joins TRBV6-6 to TRBJ2-7; D is ambiguous. CDR1 is MNHNY, CDR2 SVGAGI, per germline (reference sequence). The length of the CDR3 is 16 residues. Trimming removed 0 bases at V and 0 bases at J, with 12 bases between.

This clonotype was seen at least ten times. The chain carries TRBV11-2 and TRBJ2-2; maybe TRBD1 (5 bases). This CDR3 is built from 15 residues. Germline lookup yields CDR1 SGHAT and CDR2 FQNNGV. V dropped 7 bases and J dropped 6 bases, with 18 bases sitting between them. CDR3 residues: CASTKTVRGAGELFF. In nucleotides, the CDR3 is TGTGCCAGCACCAAGACAGTGCGTGGGGCCGGGGAGCTGTTTTTT.

This clonotype was counted ten times or more. The gene calls are TRBV5-5 and TRBJ1-6, with 9 bases identical to TRBD1. The trim removed 0 bases at V and 7 bases at J, leaving 11 bases unmatched. The CDR3 has 18 amino acids. Germline loops: CDR1 SGHKS, CDR2 YYEKEE (reference sequence). CDR3 nucleotides: TGTGCCAGCAGCTTGGGTCCCCCGGACAGGGGTCGGAATTCACCCCTCCACTTT. It specifies CASSLGPPDRGRNSPLHF.

A few counts support this clonotype. The genes are TRBV29-1 and TRBJ2-7; 7 nucleotides align to TRBD2. This CDR3 is built from 15 residues. The germline V gene encodes CDR1 SQVTM and CDR2 ANQGSEA. The trim removed 0 bases at V and 3 bases at J, leaving 8 bases unmatched. CDR3 sequence (DNA): TGCAGCGTTGAAGATCCTAGCGGACATCTCTACGAGCAGTACTTC. Translated, it gives CSVEDPSGHLYEQYF.

This clonotype was seen at least ten times. The chain carries TRBV6-5 and TRBJ1-6; no reliable D call. The CDR3 runs 15 residues. CDR1 is MNHEY and CDR2 is SVGAGI in the germline V gene. V lost 0 bases and J 7 bases, leaving 10 bases between the germline ends. The CDR3 is CASSYSGPRNSPLHF. In nucleotides, the CDR3 is TGTGCCAGCAGTTACTCGGGCCCGCGGAATTCACCCCTCCACTTT.

This clonotype was counted ten times or more. The chain recombines TRBV29-1 with TRBJ1-2, with D unclear. V was clipped by 4 bases and J by 14 bases, with 8 bases between them. The CDR3 length is 8 residues. The germline V gene encodes CDR1 SQVTM and CDR2 ANQGSEA. The CDR3 spells CSVGVRTF. CDR3 nucleotides: TGCAGCGTTGGCGTGCGAACCTTC.

V and J are TRBV28 and TRBJ2-7; TRBD2 matches 7 bases. The CDR3 extends over 15 amino acids. Germline values: CDR1 MDHEN, CDR2 SYDVKM. Unmatched junction bases numbered 3, after V lost 1 base and J lost 0 bases. CDR3 nucleotide sequence: TGTGCCAGCAGTTTATCGAGCGGGACCTCCTACGAGCAGTACTTC. Translated, it gives CASSLSSGTSYEQYF.

In this sample, this clonotype turned up many times. This rearrangement joins TRBV12-3 or TRBV12-4 to TRBJ2-7, with D perhaps assigned TRBD1 or TRBD2 (6 bases each). Trimming left V 3 bases short and J 4 bases short, with 10 bases between. This CDR3 has 13 amino acids. CDR3 bases: TGTGCCAGCAGTTTTGGGGGGCGGTACGAGCAGTACTTC. It is translated as CASSFGGRYEQYF.

This clonotype was counted ten times or more. This sequence joins TRBV3-1 and TRBJ2-1, with TRBD1 as a possible D gene (7 bases). This CDR3 is 16 amino acids long. Germline assignment: CDR1 LGHDT and CDR2 YNNKEL (reference sequence). V gave up 0 bases and J gave up 8 bases, with 17 bases separating them. The CDR3 here is CASSQDWQGGFDEQFF. CDR3 sequence (DNA): TGTGCCAGCAGCCAAGATTGGCAGGGGGGTTTTGATGAGCAGTTCTTC.

There are many counts of this clonotype. The chain combines TRBV28 with TRBJ2-1, with 8 nucleotides matching TRBD2. Unmatched junction bases numbered 6, after V lost 1 base and J lost 4 bases. CDR3 size: 16 residues. Germline values: CDR1 MDHEN, CDR2 SYDVKM. In DNA form, the CDR3 reads TGTGCCAGCAGTTTATTCACGGGAGGGCCGTACAATGAGCAGTTCTTC. Translated, it gives CASSLFTGGPYNEQFF.

The chain uses TRBV24-1 and TRBJ2-1; 15 bases are shared with TRBD2. This CDR3 region has 16 residues. The ends lost 4 bases at V and 7 bases at J; junction bases unmatched: 4. Germline CDR1 is KGHDR and CDR2 is SFDVKD. CDR3 protein: CATSDRGLAGGNEQFF. CDR3 sequence (DNA): TGTGCCACCAGTGACCGAGGACTAGCGGGAGGGAATGAGCAGTTCTTC.

At least ten counts were recorded for this clonotype. V gene TRBV29-1 combines with J gene TRBJ2-1; no definite D call. V was pared by 6 bases and J by 0 bases, with 12 bases between. CDR3 length equals 14 residues. Germline V CDR1 and CDR2: SQVTM, ANQGSEA. The DNA for the CDR3 is TGCAGCGTGAAGGTGGCTAGCTCCTACAATGAGCAGTTCTTC. Protein product: CSVKVASSYNEQFF.

In this sample, this clonotype turned up a few times. The V call is TRBV27, the J call TRBJ2-6; D remains ambiguous. CDR1 is MNHEY and CDR2 is SMNVEV in the germline V gene (reference sequence). The CDR3 has 15 amino acids. Deletions cut 0 bases from V and 0 bases from J, with 3 bases between. The CDR3 bases are TGTGCCAGCAGTTTATCCCTCTCTGGGGCCAACGTCCTGACTTTC. Protein product: CASSLSLSGANVLTF. Variable domain in full (rest from reference TRBV27 and TRBJ2-6): EAQVTQNPRYLITVTGKKLTVTCSQNMNHEYMSWYRQDPGLGLRQIYYSMNVEVTDKGDVPEGYKVSRKEKRNFPLILESPSPNQTSLYFCASSLSLSGANVLTFGAGSRLTVL.

This clonotype was seen many times. The gene calls are TRBV11-2 and TRBJ2-7; 8 nucleotides line up with TRBD1. The CDR3 is 14 residues long. The ends lost 2 bases at V and 3 bases at J; junction bases unmatched: 3. The germline V gene has CDR1 SGHAT and CDR2 FQNNGV. CDR3 region: CASSLRTGSYEQYF. The CDR3 nucleotides read TGTGCCAGCAGCTTAAGGACAGGGAGCTACGAGCAGTACTTC.

This rearrangement joins TRBV4-1 to TRBJ2-2; 7 bases are shared with TRBD1. The CDR3 is 15 residues long. V shed 1 base, J shed 4 bases, and the junction held 3 bases outside the gene matches. CDR1 and CDR2 from the germline V gene are MGHRA and YSYEKL. Here the CDR3 reads CASSQAQGPTGELFF. Here the CDR3 DNA reads TGCGCCAGCAGCCAAGCACAGGGGCCCACCGGGGAGCTGTTTTTT.

There are many counts of this clonotype. This rearrangement joins TRBV7-3 to TRBJ2-3; possible D gene TRBD2, 5 bases. This CDR3 is built from 13 residues. The V gene's germline CDR1 is SGHTA and CDR2 FQGTGA. V lost 0 bases and J 10 bases, leaving 11 bases between the germline ends. CDR3 sequence: CASSLTGSGAQYF. The DNA of the CDR3 is TGTGCCAGCAGCTTAACGGGATCCGGGGCGCAGTATTTT.

This clonotype was detected ten times or more. This chain connects TRBV6-6 to TRBJ2-1, with 10 bases matching TRBD2. Germline V gives CDR1 MNHNY, CDR2 SVGAGI (reference sequence). This CDR3 is 15 amino acids long. J lost 8 bases, V lost 2 bases, and 6 bases had no gene match. The CDR3 DNA reads TGTGCCAGCAGTTACGCGGCTAGCGGGAGCTATGAGCAGTTCTTC. Its protein is CASSYAASGSYEQFF.

This clonotype was observed many times. This chain uses TRBV28 with TRBJ2-2; 7 nucleotides align to TRBD2. This CDR3 is 15 amino acids long. J gave up 6 bases and V 7 bases, and 11 bases lay outside the gene matches. Per germline, CDR1 MDHEN and CDR2 SYDVKM. The CDR3 nucleotides read TGTGCCAGCAAAGGTGGAGGGAGGGCCGCCGGGGAGCTGTTTTTT. Its translation: CASKGGGRAAGELFF.